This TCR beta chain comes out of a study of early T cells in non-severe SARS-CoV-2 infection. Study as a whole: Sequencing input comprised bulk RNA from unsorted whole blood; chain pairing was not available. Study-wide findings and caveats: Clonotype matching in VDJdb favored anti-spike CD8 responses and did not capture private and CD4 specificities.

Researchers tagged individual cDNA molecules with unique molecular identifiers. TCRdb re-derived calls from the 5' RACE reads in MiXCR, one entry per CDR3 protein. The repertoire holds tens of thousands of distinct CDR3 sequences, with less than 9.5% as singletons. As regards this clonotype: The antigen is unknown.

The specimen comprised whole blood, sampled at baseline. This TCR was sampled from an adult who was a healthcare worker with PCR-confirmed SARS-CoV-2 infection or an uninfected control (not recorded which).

The CDR3 region is CASSMTRYYGYTF. The CDR3, as DNA: TGTGCCAGTAGTATGACCCGCTATTATGGCTACACCTTC. The rearrangement uses TRBV19 and TRBJ1-2; no definite D call. Germline loops: CDR1 LNHDA, CDR2 SQIVND (reference sequence). Between the trimmed V and J ends, which lost 3 bases and 5 bases, there was a span of 10 bases. This CDR3 is built from 13 residues.